This TCR beta chain came from a study of blood T cell repertoires in COVID-19. Across the study: Collection of acute and convalescent COVID-19 samples took place in the United States, Italy and Spain. T cells, B-cell-depleted T cells, or PBMCs supplied cDNA or gDNA.

This clone was picked up a small number of times. The method was immunoSEQ multiplex PCR; TCRdb's version includes in-frame clones alone and lacks a portion of them. The sample contains approximately 130,000 clones, around 76% of which appear only once. V shed 3 bases and J 6 bases; nucleotides not matched to a gene: 7. CDR3 size: 15 residues. Germline assignment: CDR1 LNHNV and CDR2 YYDKDF (reference sequence). The source of this sequence is a human donor in a cohort sampled during active COVID-19. The chain uses TRBV15 and TRBJ1-4; TRBD1 matches 7 bases. The sample was peripheral blood. CDR3 DNA: TGTGCCACCAGCAGCCGACAGGGAAAGGATGAAAAACTGTTTTTT. As protein: CATSSRQGKDEKLFF.